One sample yielded the 25 T cell receptor beta chains listed below, sequenced in a study of shared clonotypes between healthy human individuals (TCRdb year 2020). The library was made by the immunoSEQ multiplex PCR assay. TCRdb holds this immuneACCESS table with in-frame rearrangements only. Some clones are missing; in checked studies, unresolved V genes explain under half, and the rest has no known cause. The sample table records over a million clones; about three quarters of these occur just once. Approximately 1.5% of the sample rests with the top ten. Sequenced sample: memory CD4+ T cells sorted from blood. Read against the paper, the sample's cell subset or site label means: CD45RA-negative fraction. These receptors all come from a man aged 18 to 30 in good health.

The chain links TRBV7-9 to TRBJ2-1; TRBD2 might be the D (5 bases). The germline V and J ends were trimmed by 0 bases and 8 bases, with 11 bases remaining between them. The CDR3 covers 14 residues. CDR1 and CDR2 (germline): SEHNR, FQNEAQ (reference sequence). In DNA form, the CDR3 reads TGTGCCAGCAGCTTAGCGGGAGTAGTCTATGAGCAGTTCTTC. Its translation is CASSLAGVVYEQFF.

Of note for this clone: Additional DNA sequences in this sample encode the identical CDR3. This sequence joins TRBV29-1 and TRBJ2-5, with no clear D. Trimming stripped 4 bases from V and 5 bases from J, with 5 bases between. Germline values: CDR1 SQVTM, CDR2 ANQGSEA. The CDR3 covers 10 residues. CDR3: CSVGQETQYF. CDR3 in DNA: TGCAGCGTTGGTCAGGAGACCCAGTACTTC.

This chain joins TRBV5-1 and TRBJ1-5; tentative D call: TRBD1 (6 bases). The CDR3 extends over 17 amino acids. Germline lookup yields CDR1 SGHRS and CDR2 YFSETQ. The V end was cut by 4 bases, the J end by 2 bases, with 19 bases between. DNA for the CDR3: TGCGCCAGCAGCCCTGGTCAGGGGACGCGAGGCAATCAGCCCCAGCATTTT. It specifies CASSPGQGTRGNQPQHF.

The J gene is TRBJ2-3, the V gene TRBV6-5; D not resolved. Looked up from germline, CDR1 is MNHEY and CDR2 is SVGAGI. The CDR3 totals 14 residues. Trimming left V 2 bases short and J 1 base short, with 7 bases between. The CDR3 nucleotides are TGTGCCAGCAGTTACGATGTAGGCACAGATACGCAGTATTTT. The encoded protein is CASSYDVGTDTQYF.

This chain links TRBV6-5 with TRBJ1-2, with 10 bases fitting TRBD1. The V gene's germline CDR1 is MNHEY and CDR2 SVGAGI. The V gene end was trimmed by 5 bases and the J gene end by 7 bases; junction bases not matched to a gene: 4. The CDR3 runs to 13 residues. The chain's CDR3 is CASSDRGRIGYTF. CDR3 bases: TGTGCCAGCAGTGACAGGGGGCGCATTGGCTACACCTTC.

The chain combines TRBV13 with TRBJ2-7; D is possibly TRBD1 or TRBD2 (5 bases each). V was clipped by 7 bases and J by 0 bases, with 16 bases between them. Germline CDR1 PRHDT, CDR2 FYEKMQ (reference sequence). This CDR3 region has 15 residues. The CDR3 DNA is TGTGCCAGCAACCTGGGGCGGGCCAGCTCCTACGAGCAGTACTTC. It codes for CASNLGRASSYEQYF.

This chain connects TRBV25-1 to TRBJ1-3; maybe TRBD1 (5 bases). Between the trimmed V and J ends, which lost 7 bases and 4 bases, there was a span of 17 bases. Germline CDR1 and CDR2: MGHDK and SYGVNS. The CDR3 totals 15 residues. In nucleotides, the CDR3 is TGTGCCAGCACTCCAGGAGGGGCGGGCGGAAACACCATATATTTT. Encoded protein: CASTPGGAGGNTIYF.

This sequence joins TRBV6-1 and TRBJ2-7, with TRBD1 matching over 9 bases. There are 15 residues in the CDR3. V shed 6 bases and J 0 bases; nucleotides not matched to a gene: 6. Germline V gene lookup returns CDR1 MNHNS and CDR2 SASEGT. The CDR3, as DNA: TGTGCCAGCAGCAACCGGGACAGGGTCTCCTACGAGCAGTACTTC. It codes for CASSNRDRVSYEQYF.

The chain uses TRBV2 and TRBJ2-3; D gene ambiguous. V lost 6 bases to trimming and J lost 0 bases, with 7 bases between them. Per the germline V gene, CDR1 is SNHLY and CDR2 is FYNNEI. The CDR3 length is 13 residues. The CDR3 coding sequence is TGTGCCAGCAGGCCGACTAGCACAGATACGCAGTATTTT. This sequence encodes CASRPTSTDTQYF. The whole variable domain, remainder taken from reference TRBV2 and TRBJ2-3, is EPEVTQTPSHQVTQMGQEVILRCVPISNHLYFYWYRQILGQKVEFLVSFYNNEISEKSEIFDDQFSVERPDGSNFTLKIRSTKLEDSAMYFCASRPTSTDTQYFGPGTRLTVL.

DNA of the CDR3: TGCGCCAGCACCCCGACAGATAAACCTGAAGCTTTCTTT. This encodes CASTPTDKPEAFF. The chain joins TRBV10-2 to TRBJ1-1; D is possibly TRBD1 (5 bases). V was pared by 7 bases and J by 6 bases, with 15 bases between. The CDR3 extends over 13 amino acids. Germline CDR1 is WSHSY and CDR2 is SAAADI.

CDR3 nucleotide sequence: TGTGCCAGCAGTAGGAGCGGGGGGTCCCACGAGCAGTACTTC. Amino acids: CASSRSGGSHEQYF. This chain links TRBV27 with TRBJ2-7; 9 bases agree with TRBD2. V trimming: 5 bases; J trimming: 5 bases; junction bases outside the gene matches: 7. CDR1 and CDR2 from the germline V gene are MNHEY and SMNVEV (reference sequence). The CDR3 loop spans 14 amino acids.

V gene TRBV5-4 combines with J gene TRBJ2-3, with D tentatively TRBD2 (5 bases). CDR3 length: 15 amino acids. The V gene lost 0 bases and the J gene lost 0 bases, with 8 bases spanning the gap. Germline assignment: CDR1 SGHNT and CDR2 YYREEE (reference sequence). CDR3: CASSLGGPSTDTQYF. In nucleotides, the CDR3 is TGTGCCAGCAGCTTGGGCGGGCCCAGCACAGATACGCAGTATTTT.

This clone was found once. The chain recombines TRBV28 with TRBJ1-2, with 7 bases that match TRBD1. CDR3 length: 11 residues. The J segment lost 10 bases and the V segment lost 6 bases, leaving 5 bases of the junction unmatched. Germline lookup yields CDR1 MDHEN and CDR2 SYDVKM. CDR3 residues: CASRRQGPYTF. The CDR3 coding sequence is TGTGCCAGCAGAAGACAGGGTCCCTACACCTTC.

The chain links TRBV6-5 to TRBJ1-1; D gene ambiguous. The CDR3 consists of 14 residues. The germline V and J ends were trimmed by 6 bases and 6 bases, with 17 bases remaining between them. Germline loops: CDR1 MNHEY, CDR2 SVGAGI. CDR3 amino acids: CASRGLKPLSEAFF. The DNA of the CDR3 is TGTGCCAGCAGGGGCCTTAAACCATTATCTGAAGCTTTCTTT.

The rearrangement joins TRBV19 to TRBJ1-5, with 8 bases lining up with TRBD1. V gave up 8 bases and J gave up 0 bases; unmatched junction bases: 9. The V gene's germline CDR1 is LNHDA and CDR2 SQIVND (reference sequence). The CDR3 length is 16 residues. The DNA of the CDR3 is TGTGCCAGTGGGGAGACAGGGGCGTATAGCAATCAGCCCCAGCATTTT. It is translated as CASGETGAYSNQPQHF. Drawing the rest from reference TRBV19 and TRBJ1-5, the complete variable domain is DGGITQSPKYLFRKEGQNVTLSCEQNLNHDAMYWYRQDPGQGLRLIYYSQIVNDFQKGDIAEGYSVSREKKESFPLTVTSAQKNPTAFYLCASGETGAYSNQPQHFGDGTRLSIL.

The chain joins TRBV6-6 to TRBJ2-7; 10 bases map to TRBD2. The trim removed 6 bases at V and 1 base at J, leaving 6 bases unmatched. Looked up from germline, CDR1 is MNHNY and CDR2 is SVGAGI (reference sequence). The CDR3 covers 15 residues. CDR3 residues: CASRARTSGSYEQYF. The CDR3 nucleotides read TGTGCCAGCAGAGCGAGGACTAGCGGATCCTACGAGCAGTACTTC.

The rearrangement links TRBV29-1 to TRBJ2-3; TRBD2 matches 7 bases. This CDR3 is built from 13 residues. From germline, CDR1 is SQVTM and CDR2 ANQGSEA. V shed 8 bases and J 1 base; nucleotides not matched to a gene: 6. Written as DNA, the CDR3 is TGCAGCTTGGGGGGGGACGGCACAGATACGCAGTATTTT. This encodes CSLGGDGTDTQYF.

This clone showed up just once. Within the sample, other DNA sequences also encode this same CDR3. This chain links TRBV28 with TRBJ1-6; 9 nucleotides match TRBD1. Germline V lookup: CDR1 MDHEN, CDR2 SYDVKM. The V and J ends lost 2 bases and 7 bases, in that order; junction bases with no gene match: 3. The CDR3 runs to 15 residues. CDR3 bases: TGTGCCAGCAGTTTAGGGGGACAGGGCAATTCACCCCTCCACTTT. Residues: CASSLGGQGNSPLHF.

The chain combines TRBV25-1 with TRBJ1-6; unclear D gene. With 2 bases removed from V and 10 bases from J, the gap between germline ends came to 9 bases. The CDR3 spans 13 residues. Looked up from germline, CDR1 is MGHDK and CDR2 is SYGVNS. CDR3 DNA sequence: TGTGCCAGCAGTGAAGGTGGACGGTCACCCCTCCACTTT. Amino acids: CASSEGGRSPLHF.

V usage is TRBV7-9 and J usage is TRBJ1-2; D gene uncertain. Germline V gene lookup returns CDR1 SEHNR and CDR2 FQNEAQ (reference sequence). The CDR3 is 13 residues long. V lost 5 bases to trimming and J lost 5 bases, with 12 bases between them. CDR3 in amino acids: CASSERAKYGYTF. The CDR3 bases are TGTGCCAGCAGCGAGCGGGCGAAATATGGCTACACCTTC.

The chain recombines TRBV5-1 with TRBJ2-1; 15 bases are shared with TRBD2. The CDR3 loop spans 16 amino acids. The germline gives CDR1 SGHRS, CDR2 YFSETQ. V was clipped by 4 bases and J by 5 bases; unmatched bases: 4. DNA for the CDR3: TGCGCCAGCAGCGGACTAGCGGGAGGGGGGCACAATGAGCAGTTCTTC. Its translation: CASSGLAGGGHNEQFF.

The CDR3 loop reads CSARWTDEAFF. CDR3 nucleotide sequence: TGCAGTGCCCGCTGGACAGATGAAGCTTTCTTT. This chain connects TRBV20-1 to TRBJ1-1; tentatively, D is TRBD1 (6 bases). The CDR3 contains 11 residues. Trimming took off 6 bases at V and 7 bases at J, with 12 bases between the two ends. The germline CDR1 and CDR2 sequences are DFQATT and SNEGSKA (reference sequence).

The chain uses TRBV7-3 and TRBJ1-1; TRBD1 matches at 10 bases. The CDR3 length is 15 residues. J lost 9 bases, V lost 5 bases, and 12 bases had no gene match. Germline CDR1 reads SGHTA; CDR2 reads FQGTGA. Here the CDR3 reads CASSPRTGGTSKAFF. CDR3 in DNA: TGTGCCAGCAGCCCACGGACAGGGGGGACTTCGAAAGCTTTCTTT. Based on the CDR3 plus reference TRBV7-3 and TRBJ1-1, the full variable domain is GAGVSQTPSNKVTEKGKYVELRCDPISGHTALYWYRQSLGQGPEFLIYFQGTGAADDSGLPNDRFFAVRPEGSVSTLKIQRTERGDSAVYLCASSPRTGGTSKAFFGQGTRLTVV.

The J gene is TRBJ1-1, the V gene TRBV12-5; the D gene is possibly TRBD1 (6 bases). Germline assignment: CDR1 LGHNT and CDR2 FRNRAP. V was shortened by 3 bases and J by 1 base, with 6 bases between the two germline ends. The CDR3 loop spans 13 amino acids. The CDR3 region is CASGLQGNTEAFF. The CDR3 nucleotides are TGTGCTAGTGGTTTACAGGGGAACACTGAAGCTTTCTTT. Filled out from reference TRBV12-5 and TRBJ1-1, the complete variable domain reads DARVTQTPRHKVTEMGQEVTMRCQPILGHNTVFWYRQTMMQGLELLAYFRNRAPLDDSGMPKDRFSAEMPDATLATLKIQPSEPRDSAVYFCASGLQGNTEAFFGQGTRLTVV.

The V and J genes are TRBV7-9 and TRBJ1-1; TRBD1 aligns across 7 bases. Trimming removed 6 bases from V and 8 bases from J; junction bases left unmatched: 12. CDR1 SEHNR and CDR2 FQNEAQ come from the germline V gene (reference sequence). There are 14 residues in the CDR3. The chain's CDR3 is CASREGGQVSEAFF. The CDR3 DNA follows: TGTGCCAGCAGGGAAGGAGGACAGGTTTCAGAAGCTTTCTTT.